The clone carrying this T cell receptor beta chain was observed many times. The sample belongs to a study of T-cell reconstitution after alpha-beta-depleted transplantation in children. Unique molecular identifiers were incorporated during preparation of the TCRbeta library. MiXCR was run by TCRdb on the PCR reads, yielding one entry per CDR3 protein. The repertoire holds fewer than 120,000 distinct CDR3 sequences, about 9.4% seen once, with about 8.8% in the top ten. From germline, CDR1 is MNHEY and CDR2 SMNVEV (reference sequence). The CDR3 loop spans 14 amino acids. The V and J ends lost 7 bases and 0 bases respectively, with 9 bases between them.

The clonotype was recovered from a human donor who donated a stem cell graft to a child with acute lymphoblastic leukemia. The J gene is TRBJ2-2, the V gene TRBV27, with D possibly matching TRBD1 (5 bases). Material: PBMCs from the stem cell graft donor, obtained from the stem cell graft. The CDR3 protein is CASKLTANTGELFF. In nucleotides, the CDR3 is TGTGCCAGCAAATTGACAGCGAACACCGGGGAGCTGTTTTTT.